The 21 T cell receptor beta chains presented below share a single source sample, sequenced in a study of OX40 agonist ivuxolimab in advanced cancers. Profiled with immunoSEQ multiplex PCR; TCRdb holds only in-frame clones, not every one. This sample has some 65,000 clones, with 75% to 90% found just once. The specimen comprised CD4+ or CD8+ T cells sorted from blood, sampled in a trial of the OX40 agonist ivuxolimab. These receptors were obtained from an adult with an advanced solid tumor such as melanoma, head and neck, liver or kidney cancer.

This clone came up a few times. The J gene is TRBJ2-5, the V gene TRBV5-1; D not resolved. This CDR3 region has 12 residues. V was cut by 1 base and J by 0 bases, with 1 base left in between. The germline V gene encodes CDR1 SGHRS and CDR2 YFSETQ. In nucleotides, the CDR3 is TGCGCCAGCAGCTTGTACCAAGAGACCCAGTACTTC. Its translation: CASSLYQETQYF. Full variable domain (missing parts from reference TRBV5-1 and TRBJ2-5): KAGVTQTPRYLIKTRGQQVTLSCSPISGHRSVSWYQQTPGQGLQFLFEYFSETQRNKGNFPGRFSGRQFSNSRSEMNVSTLELGDSALYLCASSLYQETQYFGPGTRLLVL.

The chain carries TRBV7-8 and TRBJ2-1, with D tentatively TRBD1 (6 bases). The CDR3 totals 14 residues. Germline assignment: CDR1 SGHVS and CDR2 FQNEAQ. V shed 4 bases and J shed 8 bases, with 15 bases lying between them. The CDR3 nucleotides read TGTGCCAGCAGCTACAGGACAGCGCCCCATGAGCAGTTCTTC. Residues: CASSYRTAPHEQFF.

This chain connects TRBV27 to TRBJ1-5; D gene ambiguous. CDR3 length: 13 residues. With 6 bases removed from V and 3 bases from J, the gap between germline ends came to 9 bases. The V gene's germline CDR1 is MNHEY and CDR2 SMNVEV (reference sequence). The CDR3 here is CASRRGTNQPQHF. CDR3 DNA: TGTGCCAGCAGGCGGGGAACCAATCAGCCCCAGCATTTT.

The V and J genes are TRBV5-8 and TRBJ2-5; D perhaps matches TRBD2 (6 bases). The CDR3 spans 15 residues. In germline, CDR1 is SGHTS, CDR2 YDEGEE. Trimming stripped 6 bases from V and 1 base from J, with 16 bases between. CDR3 DNA: TGTGCCAGCACCATATGGGGAGGTCGCCAAGAGACCCAGTACTTC. Translating it yields CASTIWGGRQETQYF.

The chain employs TRBV4-2 and TRBJ1-1, with D unresolved. Germline CDR1 is LGHNA and CDR2 is YNFKEQ. Trimming cost V 3 bases and J 1 base, with 18 bases left between them. The length of the CDR3 is 17 residues. The CDR3 sequence: CASSHYPVPAANTEAFF. The CDR3 coding sequence is TGTGCCAGCAGCCACTATCCCGTCCCGGCGGCGAACACTGAAGCTTTCTTT.

This chain joins TRBV7-9 and TRBJ2-7, with D possibly being TRBD2 (5 bases). With 4 bases removed from V and 4 bases from J, the gap between germline ends came to 14 bases. CDR3 length: 14 amino acids. In germline, CDR1 is SEHNR, CDR2 FQNEAQ (reference sequence). CDR3: CASSWSGEQYEQYF. As DNA, the CDR3 is TGTGCCAGCAGCTGGTCTGGGGAGCAGTACGAGCAGTACTTC.

The V and J genes are TRBV6-5 and TRBJ2-5; maybe TRBD1 (6 bases). V was cut by 5 bases and J by 2 bases, with 12 bases left in between. This CDR3 is 14 amino acids long. Germline V lookup: CDR1 MNHEY, CDR2 SVGAGI. This CDR3 reads CASSEWTAQETQYF. Here the CDR3 DNA reads TGTGCCAGCAGTGAATGGACAGCTCAAGAGACCCAGTACTTC.

The rearrangement links TRBV9 to TRBJ2-1, with D possibly matching TRBD2 (5 bases). CDR3 length: 15 amino acids. Trimming took off 0 bases at V and 3 bases at J, with 10 bases between the two ends. Germline CDR1 SGDLS, CDR2 YYNGEE. The chain's CDR3 is CASSVGGRLYNEQFF. CDR3 in DNA: TGTGCCAGCAGCGTAGGAGGGCGTCTCTACAATGAGCAGTTCTTC.

The chain joins TRBV19 to TRBJ2-2, with D possibly TRBD1 on 5 matching bases. The CDR3 length is 16 residues. V shed 7 bases and J shed 2 bases, with 17 bases lying between them. Germline loops: CDR1 LNHDA, CDR2 SQIVND (reference sequence). The CDR3 sequence is CASIHWLGANTGELFF. CDR3 coding DNA: TGTGCCAGTATCCACTGGCTAGGGGCTAACACCGGGGAGCTGTTTTTT.

The chain has TRBV2 and TRBJ1-6, with 9 nucleotides matching TRBD1. CDR3 length: 15 residues. Trimming at V came to 5 bases and at J to 9 bases, leaving 8 bases not matched to a gene. Germline V lookup: CDR1 SNHLY, CDR2 FYNNEI. The CDR3 DNA reads TGTGCCAGCAGTCTGGGACAGGGTTTGCCTTCACCCCTCCACTTT. Its translation is CASSLGQGLPSPLHF.

The chain carries TRBV5-5 and TRBJ1-4; TRBD1 agrees at 10 bases. The CDR3 consists of 17 residues. Trimming removed 3 bases from V and 6 bases from J; junction bases left unmatched: 11. Germline values: CDR1 SGHKS, CDR2 YYEKEE (reference sequence). CDR3 in amino acids: CASSSYFPGTGDEKLFF. The CDR3, as DNA: TGTGCCAGCAGCTCCTACTTTCCCGGGACAGGGGATGAAAAACTGTTTTTT.

This clone was picked up one time. This chain connects TRBV27 to TRBJ2-7, with D tentatively TRBD2 (5 bases). The CDR3 runs 12 residues. The V and J ends lost 4 bases and 5 bases respectively, with 9 bases between them. The germline V gene encodes CDR1 MNHEY and CDR2 SMNVEV (reference sequence). CDR3 sequence reads: CASSSGINEQYF. The CDR3, as DNA: TGTGCCAGCAGTTCGGGGATCAACGAGCAGTACTTC.

This clone occurred a few times. This chain joins TRBV6-1 and TRBJ1-6; 7 nucleotides line up with TRBD1. Looked up from germline, CDR1 is MNHNS and CDR2 is SASEGT. V lost 7 bases to trimming and J lost 5 bases; unmatched junction nucleotides: 8. The CDR3 has 15 amino acids. CDR3 loop: CASKADDRDNSPLHF. CDR3 bases: TGTGCCAGCAAGGCCGATGACAGGGATAATTCACCCCTCCACTTT.

This clone was seen a single time. The genes are TRBV5-4 and TRBJ2-1; D is possibly TRBD2 (5 bases). Germline CDR1 SGHNT, CDR2 YYREEE (reference sequence). The CDR3 totals 18 residues. V was clipped by 3 bases and J by 3 bases, with 22 bases between them. DNA of the CDR3: TGTGCCAGCAGCTCGCGGGTCGGTGGGCGGCCGTTCTACAATGAGCAGTTCTTC. Its protein is CASSSRVGGRPFYNEQFF.

The CDR3 bases are TGCGCCAGCAGCCAAGCTGTGACAGGGGTACACGAGCAGTACTTC. It encodes CASSQAVTGVHEQYF. The gene calls are TRBV4-1 and TRBJ2-7; 8 nucleotides match TRBD1. J lost 5 bases, V lost 1 base, and 7 bases had no gene match. The CDR3 extends over 15 amino acids. Germline V CDR1 and CDR2: MGHRA, YSYEKL.

In this sample, this clone turned up once. The chain carries TRBV5-1 and TRBJ1-2; D unclear. Germline values: CDR1 SGHRS, CDR2 YFSETQ. The V gene lost 0 bases and the J gene lost 3 bases, with 9 bases spanning the gap. The CDR3 has 14 amino acids. The DNA for the CDR3 is TGCGCCAGCAGCTTGGACGCGGCGGACTATGGCTACACCTTC. As protein: CASSLDAADYGYTF. The full variable domain, completed using reference TRBV5-1 and TRBJ1-2, is KAGVTQTPRYLIKTRGQQVTLSCSPISGHRSVSWYQQTPGQGLQFLFEYFSETQRNKGNFPGRFSGRQFSNSRSEMNVSTLELGDSALYLCASSLDAADYGYTFGSGTRLTVV.

The rearrangement uses TRBV19 and TRBJ2-1; no clear D gene. The V end lost 2 bases, the J end lost 4 bases, and 12 bases lay between the germline ends. The CDR3 runs 15 residues. Germline V lookup: CDR1 LNHDA, CDR2 SQIVND (reference sequence). The CDR3 sequence: CASSILSLTYNEQFF. Here the CDR3 DNA reads TGTGCCAGTAGTATACTCTCACTCACTTACAATGAGCAGTTCTTC.

The gene calls are TRBV7-9 and TRBJ2-1, with D hard to call. This CDR3 is 13 amino acids long. Germline CDR1 SEHNR, CDR2 FQNEAQ (reference sequence). CDR3 in DNA: TGTGTCCTTGGGTACACAAAGCGTAGTGAGCAGTTCTTC. It codes for CVLGYTKRSEQFF.

Of note for this clone: At one of its ends the junction is not consistent with the germline gene, which may arise from a read error. The chain carries TRBV10-1 and TRBJ2-2; 9 bases fit TRBD1. CDR1 and CDR2 (germline): WNHNN, SYGVQD (reference sequence). The length of the CDR3 is 16 residues. The CDR3 nucleotides read TGCGCCAGCAGTAACAAACAGGGGGCGAAAACCGGGGAGCTGTTTTTT. This sequence encodes CASSNKQGAKTGELFF.

The CDR3 is CASSVGPSGGVPGELFF. The DNA for the CDR3 is TGTGCCAGCAGCGTAGGCCCTAGCGGGGGGGTACCCGGGGAGCTGTTTTTT. The rearrangement uses TRBV9 and TRBJ2-2; 12 nucleotides align to TRBD2. The CDR3 extends over 17 amino acids. Trimming at V came to 0 bases and at J to 6 bases, leaving 6 bases not matched to a gene. Per the germline V gene, CDR1 is SGDLS and CDR2 is YYNGEE.

The genes are TRBV19 and TRBJ2-1; perhaps TRBD2 as D (7 bases). V lost 3 bases to trimming and J lost 9 bases, with 12 bases between them. Germline CDR1 and CDR2: LNHDA and SQIVND (reference sequence). The CDR3 runs to 13 residues. The CDR3 spells CASSMGGASEQFF. The CDR3, as DNA: TGTGCCAGTAGTATGGGGGGGGCGTCTGAGCAGTTCTTC.